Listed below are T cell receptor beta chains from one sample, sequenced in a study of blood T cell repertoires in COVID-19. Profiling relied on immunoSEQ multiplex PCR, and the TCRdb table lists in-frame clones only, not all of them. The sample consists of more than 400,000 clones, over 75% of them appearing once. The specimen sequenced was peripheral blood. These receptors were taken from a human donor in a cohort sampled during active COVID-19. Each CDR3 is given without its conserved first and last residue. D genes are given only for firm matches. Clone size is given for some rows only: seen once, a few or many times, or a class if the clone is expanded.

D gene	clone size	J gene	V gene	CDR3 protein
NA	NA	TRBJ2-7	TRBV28	ASSSGAGEQY
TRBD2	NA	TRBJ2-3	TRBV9	ASSDSGRVTDTQY
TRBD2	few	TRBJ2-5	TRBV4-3	ASSPGLAGVETQY
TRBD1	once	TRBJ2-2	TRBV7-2	ASSLRTGGITGELF
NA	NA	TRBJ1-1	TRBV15	ATSRKGDTEAF
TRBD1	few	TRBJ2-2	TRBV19	ASISRGRTGELF
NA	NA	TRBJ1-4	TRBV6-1	ASSELKGTTNEKLF
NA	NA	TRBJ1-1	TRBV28	ASGEGLRGKAF
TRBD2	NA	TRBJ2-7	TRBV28	ASSVTSGATYEQY
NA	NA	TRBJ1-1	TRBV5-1	ASSPRAGGNTEAF
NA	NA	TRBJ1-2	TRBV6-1	ASRDQGSGDGYT
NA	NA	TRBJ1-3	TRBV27	ASSLQSGNTIY
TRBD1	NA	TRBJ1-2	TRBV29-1	SVEPGQGMGYT
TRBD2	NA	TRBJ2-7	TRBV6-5	ASSTSGSLDEQY
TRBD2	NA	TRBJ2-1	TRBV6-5	ASSSRLARGYNEQF
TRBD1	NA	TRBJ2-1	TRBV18	ASSPRDRGVDEQF
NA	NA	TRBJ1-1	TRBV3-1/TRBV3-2	ASSQELGGGSTEAF
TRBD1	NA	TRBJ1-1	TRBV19	ASSGTGEETEAF
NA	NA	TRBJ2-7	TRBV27	ASAAKLATYEQY
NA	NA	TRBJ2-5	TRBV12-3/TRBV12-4	ASSFSDQETQY
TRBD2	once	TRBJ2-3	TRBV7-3	ASSSRGSPTDTQY
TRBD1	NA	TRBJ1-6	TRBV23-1	ASIPGTGIRSSPLH
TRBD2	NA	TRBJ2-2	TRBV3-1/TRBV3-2	ASSRRTSGSTGELF
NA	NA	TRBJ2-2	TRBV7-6	ASSPDRRGNTGELF
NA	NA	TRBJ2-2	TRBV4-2	ASSQDMASPNTGELF
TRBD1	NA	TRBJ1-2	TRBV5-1	ASSLEAGGASLGGYT
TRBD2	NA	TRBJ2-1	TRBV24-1	ATSAGGRVYNEQF
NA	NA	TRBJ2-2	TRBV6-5	ASSYGAQGPGELF